The rows below give T cell receptor beta chains drawn from one sample of a study of CD4 T cell repertoires in COVID-19. These receptors have no identified antigens. The method was immunoSEQ multiplex PCR; TCRdb's version includes in-frame clones alone and lacks a portion of them. The data contain hundreds of clones, around 13% of them singletons. The input for sequencing was effector memory CD4+ T cells, cultured in vitro, taken after recovery from COVID-19. These receptors all stem from a human donor who had COVID-19. Both conserved end residues are part of each CDR3.

j_call v_call cdr3_aa
TRBJ2-2 TRBV6-1 CASSVRHSPNTGELFF
TRBJ2-2 TRBV9 CASSFRDRANTGELFF
TRBJ1-2 TRBV9 CASSSRTGPIYGYTF
TRBJ2-7 TRBV6-5 CASSPRGILEQYF
TRBJ1-2 TRBV6-2/TRBV6-3 CASSYSPGTPYGYTF
TRBJ1-2 TRBV30 CAWSTTGGLGYTF
TRBJ1-1 TRBV6-5 CASLGPFEAFF
TRBJ2-1 TRBV9 CASSVGPVSYNEQFF
TRBJ2-3 TRBV4-1 CASSQDLSAGGPRRADTQYF
TRBJ1-1 TRBV3-1/TRBV3-2 CASSRAGEAFF
TRBJ1-4 TRBV21-1 CASRKNLATRCNEKLFF
TRBJ1-6 TRBV10-2 CASSEALQGSNSPLHF
TRBJ2-5 TRBV5-6 CASRSRGPETQYF
TRBJ2-5 TRBV5-1 CASSQGPTDQETQYF
TRBJ1-6 TRBV6-5 CASSNRDRDNSPLHF
TRBJ1-5 TRBV6-1 CASSESLSRGGNQPQHF
TRBJ2-3 TRBV19 CASSIVRGRSTDTQYF
TRBJ2-5 TRBV6-1 CASTSNPGGLKTQYF
TRBJ1-2 TRBV14 CASSQGYGGFGYTF
TRBJ1-2 TRBV6-1 CASSEARGALRGYTF
TRBJ1-1 TRBV3-1/TRBV3-2 CASSVGQGRTEAFF
TRBJ2-1 TRBV20-1 CSARSGHEQFF
TRBJ1-4 TRBV19 CASRTGARVEKLFF
TRBJ1-2 TRBV6-6 CASSYPGKLYGYTF
TRBJ1-2 TRBV6-4 CASSDGRGSGYTF
TRBJ2-2 TRBV28 CASSLYRDSNTGELFF
TRBJ1-2 TRBV10-2 CASSNRGGNGYTF
TRBJ2-5 TRBV25-1 CASSEVRGLGTQYF
TRBJ2-5 TRBV7-2 CASSPRWLAGGETQYF
TRBJ1-2 TRBV14 CASSQRTGGFGYTF
TRBJ2-3 TRBV6-1 CASSERGTDTQYF
TRBJ2-2 TRBV6-5 CASSSQLTGSGGELFF
TRBJ1-1 TRBV3-1/TRBV3-2 CASSQTGGAFF
TRBJ2-3 TRBV13 CASSLGTSTDTQYF
TRBJ2-7 TRBV6-5 CASSYRTGYEQYF
TRBJ1-2 TRBV6-1 CASSDRYPDRLGGYTF
TRBJ2-2 TRBV11-2 CASSLGRVGTGELFF
TRBJ1-3 TRBV11-2 CASSYRGGGNTIYF
TRBJ1-4 TRBV5-1 CASSLERGNEKLFF
TRBJ1-4 TRBV5-1 CASSLTGGTEKLFF
TRBJ2-3 TRBV7-7 CASSLGSGTDTQYF
TRBJ2-4 TRBV19 CASKTESTGNIQYF
TRBJ2-3 TRBV10-1 CASSEGPREADTQYF
TRBJ2-2 TRBV10-1 CAVLTNTGELFF
TRBJ1-2 TRBV5-1 CASNAGRGDGYTF
TRBJ1-3 TRBV4-3 CASSPGQGLSGNTIYF
TRBJ2-1 TRBV12-3/TRBV12-4 CASPTQGIGGTFF